This TCR beta chain is from a study of early T cells in non-severe SARS-CoV-2 infection. Study as a whole: Alpha and beta chains were unpaired, from unsorted whole-blood bulk RNA. Findings and caveats of the study: Anti-spike CD8 responses were favored in VDJdb matching, and private and CD4 specificities were missed.

Each single cDNA molecule received a unique molecular identifier. TCRdb re-analysed the 5' RACE reads in MiXCR, keeping a single row per CDR3 protein. The sample consists of about 80,000 distinct CDR3 sequences, about 5% of them appearing once. CDR1 is MDHEN and CDR2 is SYDVKM in the germline V gene. V was pared by 6 bases and J by 1 base, with 15 bases between. There are 15 residues in the CDR3. Comment on this clonotype: The antigen remains unidentified.

The TCR sequence derives from an adult who was a healthcare worker with PCR-confirmed SARS-CoV-2 infection or an uninfected control (not recorded which). The chain joins TRBV28 to TRBJ1-1; D perhaps matches TRBD1 (5 bases). The source was whole blood, collected at baseline. The CDR3 reads CASSTVGAENTEAFF. The CDR3 bases are TGTGCCAGCAGCACCGTTGGGGCCGAGAACACTGAAGCTTTCTTT.